This paragraph reports one T cell receptor (beta chain). What it recognizes is unknown. Per sample, no less than 5 micrograms of total RNA were extracted. This sample is drawn from a study of blood T cells in healthy people across ages. Combining a sample-barcoded 5' primer with a J-beta primer mix, a second PCR ran for about 6 to 12 cycles. A template-switch adaptor that had 12 random nucleotides put a tag on each cDNA molecule. MiXCR, run by TCRdb on the 5' RACE reads, gives a single entry per CDR3 protein. This repertoire shows fewer than 2 million distinct CDR3 sequences, approximately 40% found once; its top ten account for 20% to 25%. V trimming: 5 bases; J trimming: 5 bases; junction bases outside the gene matches: 8. This CDR3 spans 15 amino acids. Germline V gene data show CDR1 as SEHNR and CDR2 as FQNEAQ (reference sequence). Overall study findings and caveats: A strong correlation between TCR beta diversity and naive T cell percentage was seen. Whereas aged donors had fewer naive CD4+ cells, long-lived donors had more of them and higher diversity.

This sequence was found in a human donor in good health. The chain combines TRBV7-9 with TRBJ1-1; 10 bases fit TRBD1. Sequenced: blood. The CDR3 DNA sequence: TGTGCCAGCAGCCCTCGGGACAGGGGTAATACTGAAGCTTTCTTT. This gives the protein CASSPRDRGNTEAFF.